Each of the 19 T cell receptor beta chains below was sequenced from the same sample in a study of STAT3 mutations in large granular lymphocyte leukemia. Study-wide results and caveats: At least one immunodominant TCR beta clonotype appeared in every T-cell large granular lymphocyte leukemia patient.

No cognate antigen is known for these TCRs. Sequencing was performed with immunoSEQ multiplex PCR; in TCRdb, only in-frame clones are kept and a portion is missing. The sample gives some 37,000 clones, 70% to 90% of which show up once; 0.4% to 0.55% is in the top ten. The sequenced sample was PBMCs. Source of these receptors: a human donor with T large granular lymphocyte leukemia. Some clones in this sample may be carry-over from other donors' samples.

The genes are TRBV6-5 and TRBJ1-2, with D uncertain. Per the germline V gene, CDR1 is MNHEY and CDR2 is SVGAGI. V lost 5 bases and J 1 base, leaving 8 bases between the germline ends. The CDR3 length is 13 residues. CDR3 DNA sequence: TGTGCCAGCAGTGAGGGTTTTAACTATGGCTACACCTTC. It encodes CASSEGFNYGYTF.

V usage is TRBV28 and J usage is TRBJ1-2; no firm D call. CDR3 length: 13 residues. Germline V lookup: CDR1 MDHEN, CDR2 SYDVKM. Trimming left V 2 bases short and J 2 bases short, with 6 bases between. CDR3: CASSLVQNYGYTF. The CDR3 DNA is TGTGCCAGCAGTTTAGTCCAGAACTATGGCTACACCTTC.

J is TRBJ1-6 and V is TRBV14, with D perhaps TRBD1 (5 bases). Germline assignment: CDR1 SGHDN and CDR2 FVKESK. The V end was cut by 0 bases, the J end by 9 bases, with 15 bases between. The CDR3 is 16 residues long. Here the CDR3 reads CASSQDLGDSGSPLHF. CDR3 sequence (DNA): TGTGCCAGCAGCCAAGATTTGGGGGACTCGGGTTCACCCCTCCACTTT.

The V gene is TRBV18, the J gene TRBJ1-1; maybe TRBD1 (5 bases). Deletions cut 4 bases from V and 4 bases from J, with 10 bases between. CDR1 and CDR2 from the germline V gene are KGHSH and LQKENI. The length of the CDR3 is 13 residues. The CDR3 spells CASSLRDATEAFF. The CDR3 DNA reads as TGTGCCAGCTCACTCCGGGACGCCACTGAAGCTTTCTTT.

The chain recombines TRBV6-1 with TRBJ2-7; maybe TRBD1 (5 bases). Germline V gene lookup returns CDR1 MNHNS and CDR2 SASEGT. This CDR3 contains 14 residues. Trimming removed 7 bases from V and 3 bases from J, with 16 bases in between. In DNA, the CDR3 is TGTGCCAGCACCTTAGGGGCAGCTTACTACGAGCAGTACGTC. Amino acids: CASTLGAAYYEQYV.

The CDR3 here is CASWNVAGGKSTDTQYF. The CDR3 DNA reads as TGTGCCAGCTGGAATGTAGCGGGTGGGAAAAGCACAGATACGCAGTATTTT. The chain uses TRBV5-4 and TRBJ2-3; 7 nucleotides match TRBD2. Germline V CDR1 and CDR2: SGHNT, YYREEE (reference sequence). V lost 7 bases, J lost 0 bases, and 14 bases stayed unmatched. The CDR3 length is 17 residues.

DNA for the CDR3: TGCGCCAGCTCGAGGGGGACAACTGGAAACACCATATATTTT. It is translated as CASSRGTTGNTIYF. This chain joins TRBV10-1 and TRBJ1-3; D may be TRBD1 (6 bases). The germline CDR1 and CDR2 sequences are WNHNN and SYGVQD (reference sequence). The CDR3 is made up of 14 amino acids. The ends were cut back, 8 bases at V and 2 bases at J, with 13 bases in the middle.

This chain joins TRBV6-6 and TRBJ1-4, with D unresolved. The germline gives CDR1 MNHNY, CDR2 SVGAGI (reference sequence). Trimming stripped 5 bases from V and 0 bases from J, with 7 bases between. CDR3 length equals 14 residues. The CDR3 protein is CASSVGPTNEKLFF. The DNA for the CDR3 is TGTGCCAGCAGTGTTGGCCCAACTAATGAAAAACTGTTTTTT.

This chain uses TRBV28 with TRBJ1-5; tentative D call: TRBD1 (5 bases). Germline V gives CDR1 MDHEN, CDR2 SYDVKM. The ends were cut back, 8 bases at V and 9 bases at J, with 14 bases in the middle. The CDR3 spans 12 residues. In DNA form, the CDR3 reads TGTGCCAGCTGGGGACTCGTGGGGCCCCAGCATTTT. It yields the protein CASWGLVGPQHF.

The chain joins TRBV5-1 to TRBJ2-5; TRBD1 or TRBD2 may be the D gene (5 bases each). The CDR3 consists of 15 residues. V was trimmed by 0 bases and J by 3 bases, leaving 12 bases between them. Germline V gives CDR1 SGHRS, CDR2 YFSETQ. CDR3 sequence reads: CASSLGPGQEETQYF. CDR3 nucleotides: TGCGCCAGCAGCTTGGGACCGGGGCAGGAAGAGACCCAGTACTTC.

V is TRBV14 and J is TRBJ2-3; 9 bases align to TRBD1. The CDR3 totals 15 residues. In germline, CDR1 is SGHDN, CDR2 FVKESK. The V gene end was trimmed by 2 bases and the J gene end by 1 base; junction bases not matched to a gene: 1. The CDR3 reads CASSQRTGGTDTQYF. The CDR3 DNA reads TGTGCCAGCAGCCAACGGACAGGGGGCACAGATACGCAGTATTTT.

V and J are TRBV7-2 and TRBJ1-4, with D uncertain. Germline V gene data show CDR1 as SGHTA and CDR2 as FQGNSA. The CDR3 length is 15 residues. Deletions cut 2 bases from V and 6 bases from J, with 13 bases between. CDR3 sequence reads: CASSLWARLDEKLFF. In DNA form, the CDR3 reads TGTGCCAGCAGCTTATGGGCGCGCCTCGATGAAAAACTGTTTTTT.

This clone was seen a few times. The J gene is TRBJ2-7, the V gene TRBV7-7, with 9 bases that match TRBD1. This CDR3 has 13 residues. Germline V gives CDR1 SSHAT, CDR2 FNYEAQ (reference sequence). The CDR3 reads CAPRDRELHEQYF. The CDR3 DNA follows: TGTGCGCCCCGGGACAGGGAACTCCACGAGCAGTACTTC.

J is TRBJ2-3 and V is TRBV28, with 8 nucleotides matching TRBD1. In germline, CDR1 is MDHEN, CDR2 SYDVKM. The CDR3 has 15 residues. Unmatched junction bases numbered 3, after V lost 2 bases and J lost 2 bases. Here the CDR3 DNA reads TGTGCCAGCAGTTTAAGGGACAGGATCACAGATACGCAGTATTTT. Protein: CASSLRDRITDTQYF.

The chain has TRBV7-2 and TRBJ2-5; 11 positions agree with TRBD1. CDR1 and CDR2 from the germline V gene are SGHTA and FQGNSA. J gave up 5 bases and V 5 bases, and 7 bases lay outside the gene matches. The CDR3 runs to 15 residues. The CDR3 nucleotides read TGTGCCAGCAGCCGGGGACAGGGGGTTTGGGAGACCCAGTACTTC. As protein: CASSRGQGVWETQYF.

The chain carries TRBV6-6 and TRBJ2-5; D possibly corresponds to TRBD1 (5 bases). Germline V gene sequence: CDR1 MNHNY, CDR2 SVGAGI (reference sequence). This CDR3 is built from 12 residues. V was shortened by 6 bases and J by 1 base, with 6 bases between the two germline ends. CDR3 residues: CASRQVQETQYF. The DNA of the CDR3 is TGTGCCAGCAGACAGGTCCAAGAGACCCAGTACTTC.

This clone was observed once. The chain employs TRBV5-1 and TRBJ2-2; no definite D call. Trimming left V 3 bases short and J 5 bases short, with 5 bases between. CDR1 and CDR2 (germline): SGHRS, YFSETQ. This CDR3 contains 12 residues. CDR3 in amino acids: CASSWITGELFF. Written as DNA, the CDR3 is TGCGCCAGCAGCTGGATTACCGGGGAGCTGTTTTTT.

The genes are TRBV25-1 and TRBJ1-4, with 7 bases lining up with TRBD1. Unmatched junction bases numbered 9, after V lost 6 bases and J lost 5 bases. The CDR3 consists of 15 residues. Germline-derived CDR1 and CDR2 are MGHDK and SYGVNS. The CDR3 coding sequence is TGTGCCAGCAGCGAAGCAGGGGGTAAGAATGAAAAACTGTTTTTT. It yields the protein CASSEAGGKNEKLFF.

J is TRBJ2-7 and V is TRBV29-1; D possibly corresponds to TRBD1 (6 bases). The V and J ends lost 7 bases and 6 bases respectively, with 13 bases between them. The CDR3 length is 11 residues. Germline assignment: CDR1 SQVTM and CDR2 ANQGSEA. The CDR3 DNA is TGCAGCGCCGCACAGGGATCCGAGCAGTACTTC. Its protein product is CSAAQGSEQYF.